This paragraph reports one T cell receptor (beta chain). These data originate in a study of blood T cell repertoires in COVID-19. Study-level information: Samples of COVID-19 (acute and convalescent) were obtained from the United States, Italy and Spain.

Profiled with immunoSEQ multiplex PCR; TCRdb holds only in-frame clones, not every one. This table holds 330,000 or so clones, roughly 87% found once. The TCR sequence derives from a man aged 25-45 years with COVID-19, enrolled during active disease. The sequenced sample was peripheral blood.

The CDR3 sequence is CASSIMGATDTQYF. In nucleotides, the CDR3 is TGTGCCAGCTCAATTATGGGGGCAACAGATACGCAGTATTTT. The gene calls are TRBV18 and TRBJ2-3, with D possibly matching TRBD1 (6 bases). The CDR3 is 14 residues long. The V end was cut by 5 bases, the J end by 3 bases, with 12 bases between. CDR1 is KGHSH, CDR2 LQKENI, per germline.